This T cell receptor beta chain was recovered during a study of control samples from healthy donors and cancer patients. Trimming cost V 0 bases and J 8 bases; bases outside gene matches: 5. The germline V gene has CDR1 SGHRS and CDR2 YFSETQ. This CDR3 spans 15 amino acids. Some clones are missing from TCRdb's copy, which holds only in-frame ones; the method was immunoSEQ multiplex PCR. Among approximately 120,000 clones listed, 80% to 90% were seen once. This clone occurred once. The chain combines TRBV5-1 with TRBJ1-6, with 7 positions matching TRBD1. The receptor was derived from a man aged 40-50 years in good health. The sequenced material came from blood. The CDR3 region is CASSLVGGADSPLHF. CDR3 nucleotide sequence: TGCGCCAGCAGCTTGGTAGGGGGCGCGGATTCACCCCTCCACTTT.